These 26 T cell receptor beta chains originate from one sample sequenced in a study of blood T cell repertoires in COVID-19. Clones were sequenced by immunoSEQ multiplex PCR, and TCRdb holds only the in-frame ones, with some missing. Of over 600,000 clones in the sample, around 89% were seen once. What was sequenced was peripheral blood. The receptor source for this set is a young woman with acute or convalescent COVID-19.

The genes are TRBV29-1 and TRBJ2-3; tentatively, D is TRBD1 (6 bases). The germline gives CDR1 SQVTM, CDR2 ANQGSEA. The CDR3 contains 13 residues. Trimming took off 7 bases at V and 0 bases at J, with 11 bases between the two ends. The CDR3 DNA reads TGCAGCGAACAGGGCGGGAGCACAGATACGCAGTATTTT. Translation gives CSEQGGSTDTQYF.

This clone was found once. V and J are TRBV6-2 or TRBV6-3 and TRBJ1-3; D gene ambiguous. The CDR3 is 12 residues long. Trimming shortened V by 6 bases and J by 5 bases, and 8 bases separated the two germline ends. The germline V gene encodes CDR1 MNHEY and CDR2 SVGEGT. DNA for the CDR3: TGTGCCAGCAGCCTGCGTCGAAACACCATATATTTT. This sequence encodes CASSLRRNTIYF.

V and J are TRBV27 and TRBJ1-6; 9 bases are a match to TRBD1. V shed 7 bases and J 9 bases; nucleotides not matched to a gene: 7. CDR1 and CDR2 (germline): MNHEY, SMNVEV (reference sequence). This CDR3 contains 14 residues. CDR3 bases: TGTGCCAGCACAACCGGGACAGGGATTTCACCCCTCCACTTT. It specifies CASTTGTGISPLHF.

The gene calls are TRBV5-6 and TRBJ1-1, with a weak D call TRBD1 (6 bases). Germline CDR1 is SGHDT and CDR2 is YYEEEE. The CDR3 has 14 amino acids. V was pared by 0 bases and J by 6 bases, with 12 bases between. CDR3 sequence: CASSLVQGRAEAFF. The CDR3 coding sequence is TGTGCCAGCAGCTTGGTACAGGGAAGGGCTGAAGCTTTCTTT.

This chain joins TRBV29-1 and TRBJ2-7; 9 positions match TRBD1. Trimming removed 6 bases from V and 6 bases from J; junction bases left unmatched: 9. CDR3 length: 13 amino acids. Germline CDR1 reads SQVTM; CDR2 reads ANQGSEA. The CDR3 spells CSVPGQGTVEQYF. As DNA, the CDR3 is TGCAGCGTCCCGGGACAGGGCACCGTCGAGCAGTACTTC.

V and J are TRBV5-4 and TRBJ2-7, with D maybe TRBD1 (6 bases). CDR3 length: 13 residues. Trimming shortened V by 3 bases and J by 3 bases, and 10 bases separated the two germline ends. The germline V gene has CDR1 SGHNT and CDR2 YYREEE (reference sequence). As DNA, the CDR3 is TGTGCCAGCAGCTCCCGGGACAACTACGAGCAGTACTTC. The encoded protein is CASSSRDNYEQYF.

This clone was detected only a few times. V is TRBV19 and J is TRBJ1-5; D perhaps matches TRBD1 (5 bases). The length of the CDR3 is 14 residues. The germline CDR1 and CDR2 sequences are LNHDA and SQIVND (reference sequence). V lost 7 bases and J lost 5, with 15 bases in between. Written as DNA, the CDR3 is TGTGCCAGTACGGCAGGGCAAGCCCATCAGCCCCAGCATTTT. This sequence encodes CASTAGQAHQPQHF.

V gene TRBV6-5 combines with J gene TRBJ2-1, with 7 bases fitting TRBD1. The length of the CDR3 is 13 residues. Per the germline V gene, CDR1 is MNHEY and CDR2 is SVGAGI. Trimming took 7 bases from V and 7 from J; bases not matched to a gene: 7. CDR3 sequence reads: CASTKTGWNEQFF. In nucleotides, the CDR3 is TGTGCCAGCACCAAGACAGGGTGGAATGAGCAGTTCTTC.

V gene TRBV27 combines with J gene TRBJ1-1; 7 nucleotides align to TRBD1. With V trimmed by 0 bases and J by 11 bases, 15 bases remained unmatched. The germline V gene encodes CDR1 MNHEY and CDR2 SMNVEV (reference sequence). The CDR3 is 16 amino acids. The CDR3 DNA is TGTGCCAGCAGTTTATCGACAGGGAACACGGTGGACAGGGCTTTCTTT. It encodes CASSLSTGNTVDRAFF.

CDR3 in DNA: TGTGCCAGCAGTGCGGACAGGGAGAAGTACTTC. As protein: CASSADREKYF. The rearrangement links TRBV6-4 to TRBJ2-7, with 8 bases aligning to TRBD1. With V trimmed by 4 bases and J by 11 bases, 4 bases remained unmatched. CDR1 is MRHNA, CDR2 SNTAGT, per germline. The CDR3 extends over 11 amino acids.

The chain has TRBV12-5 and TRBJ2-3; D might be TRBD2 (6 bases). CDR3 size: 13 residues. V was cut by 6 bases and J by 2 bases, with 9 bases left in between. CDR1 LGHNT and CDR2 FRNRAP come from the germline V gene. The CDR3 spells CASGAGNTDTQYF. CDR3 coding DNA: TGTGCTAGTGGGGCGGGAAACACAGATACGCAGTATTTT.

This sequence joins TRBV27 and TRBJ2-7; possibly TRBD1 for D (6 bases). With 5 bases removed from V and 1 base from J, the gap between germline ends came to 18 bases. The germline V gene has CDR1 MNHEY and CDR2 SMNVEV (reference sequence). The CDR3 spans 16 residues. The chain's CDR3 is CASSPPPGDMSYEQYF. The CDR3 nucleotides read TGTGCCAGCAGTCCTCCCCCAGGGGATATGTCCTACGAGCAGTACTTC.

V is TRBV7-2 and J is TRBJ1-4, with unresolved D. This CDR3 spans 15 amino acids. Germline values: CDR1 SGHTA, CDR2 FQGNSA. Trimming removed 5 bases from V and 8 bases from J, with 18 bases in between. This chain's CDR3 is CASSPSGAPGEKLFF. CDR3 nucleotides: TGTGCCAGCAGCCCGTCGGGAGCCCCTGGGGAAAAACTGTTTTTT.

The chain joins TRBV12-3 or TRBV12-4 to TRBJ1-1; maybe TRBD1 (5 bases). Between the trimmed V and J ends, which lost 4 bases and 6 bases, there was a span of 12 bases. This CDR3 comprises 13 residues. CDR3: CASSYRRGAEAFF. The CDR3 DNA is TGTGCCAGCAGTTACAGGCGGGGGGCTGAAGCTTTCTTT.

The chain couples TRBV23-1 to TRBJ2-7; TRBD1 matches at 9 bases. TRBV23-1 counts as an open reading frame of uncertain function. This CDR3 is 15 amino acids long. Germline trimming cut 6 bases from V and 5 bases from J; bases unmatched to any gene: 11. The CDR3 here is CASSLPGQGPNEQYF. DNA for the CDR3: TGCGCCAGCAGCCTACCGGGACAGGGTCCTAACGAGCAGTACTTC.

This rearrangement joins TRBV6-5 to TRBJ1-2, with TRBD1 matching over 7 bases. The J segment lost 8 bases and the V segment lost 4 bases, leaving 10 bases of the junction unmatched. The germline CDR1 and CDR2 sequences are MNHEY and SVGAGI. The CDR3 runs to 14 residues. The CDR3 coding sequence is TGTGCCAGCAGTTCCGGGACAGAACTATACGGCTACACCTTC. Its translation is CASSSGTELYGYTF.

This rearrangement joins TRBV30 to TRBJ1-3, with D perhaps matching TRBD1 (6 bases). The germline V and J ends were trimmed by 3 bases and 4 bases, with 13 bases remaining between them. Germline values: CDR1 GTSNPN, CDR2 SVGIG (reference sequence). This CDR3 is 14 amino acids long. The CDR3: CAWSGGQFGNTIYF. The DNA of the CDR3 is TGTGCCTGGAGCGGCGGACAGTTCGGAAACACCATATATTTT. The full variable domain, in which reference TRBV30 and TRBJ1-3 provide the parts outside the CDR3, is SQTIHQWPATLVQPVGSPLSLECTVEGTSNPNLYWYRQAAGRGLQLLFYSVGIGQISSEVPQNLSASRPQDRQFILSSKKLLLSDSGFYLCAWSGGQFGNTIYFGEGSWLTVV.

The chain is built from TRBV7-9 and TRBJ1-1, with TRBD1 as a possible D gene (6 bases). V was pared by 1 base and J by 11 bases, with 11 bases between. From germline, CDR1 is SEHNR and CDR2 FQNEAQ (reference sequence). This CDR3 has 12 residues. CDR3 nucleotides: TGTGCCAGCAGCTTAGTTACGGGGGGCGCTTTCTTT. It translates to CASSLVTGGAFF.

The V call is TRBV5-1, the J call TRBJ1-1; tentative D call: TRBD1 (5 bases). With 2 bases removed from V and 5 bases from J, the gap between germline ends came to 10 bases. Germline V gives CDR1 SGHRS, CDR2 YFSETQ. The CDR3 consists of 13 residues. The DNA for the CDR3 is TGCGCCAGCAGCTTTCAGGGACTAACTGAAGCTTTCTTT. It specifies CASSFQGLTEAFF.

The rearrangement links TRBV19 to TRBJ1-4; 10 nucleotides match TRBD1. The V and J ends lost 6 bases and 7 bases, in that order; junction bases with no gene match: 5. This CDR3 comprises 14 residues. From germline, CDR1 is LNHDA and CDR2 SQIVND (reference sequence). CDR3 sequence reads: CASSTGQGSEKLFF. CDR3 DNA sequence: TGTGCCAGTAGCACGGGACAGGGGAGTGAAAAACTGTTTTTT.

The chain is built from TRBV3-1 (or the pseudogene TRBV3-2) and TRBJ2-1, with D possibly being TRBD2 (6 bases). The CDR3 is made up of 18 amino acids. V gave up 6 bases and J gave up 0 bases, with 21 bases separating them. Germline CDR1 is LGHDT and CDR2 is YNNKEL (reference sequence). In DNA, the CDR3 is TGTGCCAGCAGAAAAAGGGGCGGGAAGGGGCTCTCCTACAATGAGCAGTTCTTC. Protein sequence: CASRKRGGKGLSYNEQFF.

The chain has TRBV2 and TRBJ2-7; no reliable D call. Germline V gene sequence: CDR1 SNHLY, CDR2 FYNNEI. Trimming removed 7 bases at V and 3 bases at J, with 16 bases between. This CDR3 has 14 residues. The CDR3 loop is CASTISQTLYEQYF. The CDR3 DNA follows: TGTGCCAGCACCATAAGCCAAACCCTCTACGAGCAGTACTTC.

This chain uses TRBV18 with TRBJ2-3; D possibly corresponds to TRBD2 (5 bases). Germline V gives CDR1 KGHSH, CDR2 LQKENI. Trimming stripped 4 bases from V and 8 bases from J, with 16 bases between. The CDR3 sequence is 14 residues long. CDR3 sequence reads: CASSHADAGGTQYF. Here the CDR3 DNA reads TGTGCCAGCTCACACGCCGACGCAGGAGGTACGCAGTATTTT. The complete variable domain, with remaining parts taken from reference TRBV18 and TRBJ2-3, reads NAGVMQNPRHLVRRRGQEARLRCSPMKGHSHVYWYRQLPEEGLKFMVYLQKENIIDESGMPKERFSAEFPKEGPSILRIQQVVRGDSAAYFCASSHADAGGTQYFGPGTRLTVL.

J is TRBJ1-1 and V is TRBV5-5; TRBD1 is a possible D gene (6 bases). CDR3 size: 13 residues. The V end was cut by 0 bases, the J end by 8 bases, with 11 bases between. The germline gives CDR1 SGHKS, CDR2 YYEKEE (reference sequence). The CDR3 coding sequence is TGTGCCAGCAGCTTGGCAGGGGCCCTCGAAGCTTTCTTT. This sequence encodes CASSLAGALEAFF.

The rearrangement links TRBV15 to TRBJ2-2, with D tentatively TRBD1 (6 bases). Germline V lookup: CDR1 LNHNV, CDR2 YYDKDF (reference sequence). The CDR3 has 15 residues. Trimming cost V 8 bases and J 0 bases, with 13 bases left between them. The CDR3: CATRGTPSNTGELFF. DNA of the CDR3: TGTGCCACCCGAGGGACACCTTCGAACACCGGGGAGCTGTTTTTT.

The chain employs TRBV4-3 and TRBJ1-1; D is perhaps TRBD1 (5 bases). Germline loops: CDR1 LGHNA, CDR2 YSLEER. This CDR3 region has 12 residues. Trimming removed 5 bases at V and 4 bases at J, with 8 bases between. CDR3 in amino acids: CASSGGGTEAFF. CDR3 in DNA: TGCGCCAGCAGCGGGGGGGGCACTGAAGCTTTCTTT.